This entry lists 4 T cell receptor beta chains sequenced from one sample in a study of CD8 T cells in Susac syndrome. With random hexamers, reverse transcription was performed on about 0.45 to 1 ug of RNA. Each CDR3 protein is one row after TCRdb ran MiXCR on the immunoSEQ multiplex PCR reads. The sample holds around 85,000 distinct CDR3 sequences; 85% to 95% are singletons and the top ten take approximately 0.49%. What was sequenced was CD8+ T cells from PBMCs. These receptors all stem from a human donor with Susac syndrome.

This chain links TRBV4-2 with TRBJ2-7; perhaps TRBD1 as D (6 bases). Per the germline V gene, CDR1 is LGHNA and CDR2 is YNFKEQ. The CDR3 totals 15 residues. Trimming removed 1 base at V and 5 bases at J, with 15 bases between. CDR3 sequence (DNA): TGTGCCAGCAGCCAAGCAATGGACAGCCGCGACGAGCAGTACTTC. Amino acid sequence: CASSQAMDSRDEQYF.

The chain recombines TRBV5-1 with TRBJ1-5; no definite D call. Germline V CDR1 and CDR2: SGHRS, YFSETQ. The CDR3 is 15 amino acids. Trimming stripped 0 bases from V and 5 bases from J, with 12 bases between. This chain's CDR3 is CASSLDPDWDQPQHF. CDR3 DNA: TGCGCCAGCAGCTTGGATCCGGATTGGGATCAGCCCCAGCATTTT.

The chain couples TRBV7-6 to TRBJ1-5; D is unclear. V gave up 0 bases and J gave up 7 bases, with 7 bases separating them. The CDR3 totals 13 residues. Germline lookup yields CDR1 SGHVS and CDR2 FNYEAQ. The CDR3: CASSLAVYQPQHF. In DNA form, the CDR3 reads TGTGCCAGCAGCTTAGCGGTGTACCAGCCCCAGCATTTT.

This chain uses TRBV2 with TRBJ1-1, with a tentative D call TRBD1 (5 bases). The CDR3 covers 11 residues. Germline V CDR1 and CDR2: SNHLY, FYNNEI. V was cut by 8 bases and J by 4 bases, with 8 bases left in between. In nucleotides, the CDR3 is TGTGCCAGCGACAGAATCACTGAAGCTTTCTTT. It encodes CASDRITEAFF.